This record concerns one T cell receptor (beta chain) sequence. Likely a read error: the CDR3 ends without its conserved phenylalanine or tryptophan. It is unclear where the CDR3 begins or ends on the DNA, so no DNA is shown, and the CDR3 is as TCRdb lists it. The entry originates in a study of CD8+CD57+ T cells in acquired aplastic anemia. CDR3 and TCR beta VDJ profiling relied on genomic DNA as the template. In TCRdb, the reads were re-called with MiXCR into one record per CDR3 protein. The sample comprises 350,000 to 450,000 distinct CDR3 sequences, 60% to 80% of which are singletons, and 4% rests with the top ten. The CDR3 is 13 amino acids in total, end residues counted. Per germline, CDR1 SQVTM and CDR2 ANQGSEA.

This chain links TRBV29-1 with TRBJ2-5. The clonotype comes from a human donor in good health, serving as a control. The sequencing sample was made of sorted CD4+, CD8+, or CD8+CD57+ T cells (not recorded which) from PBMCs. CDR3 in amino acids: CSARETSQETHYS.